These T cell receptor beta chains were read from a single sample in a study of blood T cell repertoires in COVID-19. Assay used: immunoSEQ multiplex PCR; TCRdb lists only in-frame clones, some missing. The table shows hundreds of thousands of clones, with 85% to 90% occurring only once. Material for sequencing was peripheral blood. The receptors here all came from a woman aged 18-29 years with acute or convalescent COVID-19. The CDR3 runs from the conserved cysteine through the conserved F or W. The D gene is left open where the match is weak. Size is omitted from some rows. Given values are once, few, many or a class for expanded clones.

>14|TRBD1|TRBJ1-4|TRBV6-5|.
TGTGCCAGCAGTTCTACAGGGGAGGAGGAAAAACTGTTTTTT
CASSSTGEEEKLFF
>15|.|TRBJ2-7|TRBV6-5|.
TGTGCCAGCAGTTATGGTGGAGATGCGGGCTACGAGCAGTACTTC
CASSYGGDAGYEQYF
>13|.|TRBJ1-1|TRBV5-5|.
TGTGCCAGCAGGTCAGGGTCAAACACTGAAGCTTTCTTT
CASRSGSNTEAFF
>13|TRBD1|TRBJ1-2|TRBV9|.
TGTGCCAGCAGTCCAGGGGGCCACTATGGCTACACCTTC
CASSPGGHYGYTF
>16|TRBD1|TRBJ2-2|TRBV5-4|.
TGTGCCAGCAGCTCGCCGGGACAGGGGAACACCGGGGAGCTGTTTTTT
CASSSPGQGNTGELFF
>12|.|TRBJ1-1|TRBV20-1|.
TGCAGTGCTAGTGAACAGGTTCTTGAAGCTTTCTTT
CSASEQVLEAFF
>18|TRBD1|TRBJ2-2|TRBV5-4|.
TGTGCCAGCAGCTTTCCCGGGACAGGGGGAGTCAGGGGCGGGGAGCTGTTTTTT
CASSFPGTGGVRGGELFF
>15|TRBD1|TRBJ2-7|TRBV18|.
TGTGCCAGCTCACCAGGGACAGGAAGCTTCTACGAGCAGTACTTC
CASSPGTGSFYEQYF
>13|.|TRBJ1-2|TRBV19|.
TGTGCCAGTAGTATGGCCGGGGAGCATGGCTACACCTTC
CASSMAGEHGYTF
>16|TRBD2|TRBJ2-1|TRBV5-5|.
TGTGCCAGCAGTCCTCTGGGGGGAGGGGCCTACAATGAGCAGTTCTTC
CASSPLGGGAYNEQFF
>19|TRBD1|TRBJ1-6|TRBV2|.
TGTGCCAGCAGTGTCTCAGCAGGGGGGCAATCCTCCTATAATTCACCCCTCCACTTT
CASSVSAGGQSSYNSPLHF
>12|.|TRBJ1-1|TRBV11-2|.
TGTGCCAGCACTGGGGGCGCCTGGGGAGCTTTCTTT
CASTGGAWGAFF
>14|.|TRBJ1-2|TRBV4-1|.
TGCGCCAGCAGAAAATTTGGACAGCGCTATGGCTACACCTTC
CASRKFGQRYGYTF
>15|TRBD1|TRBJ1-5|TRBV4-3|.
TGCGCCAGCAGCCAAGGGACAGGGCTGAGACAGCCCCAGCATTTT
CASSQGTGLRQPQHF
>15|.|TRBJ1-2|TRBV30|few
TGTGCCTGGAGTGGGGCCGGGGAAGCTAACTATGGCTACACCTTC
CAWSGAGEANYGYTF
>15|.|TRBJ1-1|TRBV19|.
TGTGCCAGTAGTATCGGGCTCCCAGAGGGCACTGAAGCTTTCTTT
CASSIGLPEGTEAFF
>13|.|TRBJ1-1|TRBV3-1/TRBV3-2|few
TGTGCCAGCAGCCAAGCAGGGAACACTGAAGCTTTCTTT
CASSQAGNTEAFF
>13|.|TRBJ1-2|TRBV14|.
TGTGCCAGCAGCACGGGGAGGCTCTATGGCTACACCTTC
CASSTGRLYGYTF
>17|.|TRBJ1-1|TRBV7-9|.
TGTGCCAGCAGCGAGATCGTTCAGGGTGGGGTGTACACTGAAGCTTTCTTT
CASSEIVQGGVYTEAFF
>14|TRBD1|TRBJ1-2|TRBV6-2/TRBV6-3|.
TGTGCCAGCAGTGTGGGACAGGCATCCGATCGCTACACCTTC
CASSVGQASDRYTF
>12|.|TRBJ1-2|TRBV28|.
TGTGCCAGCAGCCCCAGACAATATGGCTACACCTTC
CASSPRQYGYTF
>16|TRBD1|TRBJ2-2|TRBV7-3|once
TGTGCCAGCAGCTACGCCGGACAGGGAACCACCGGGGAGCTGTTTTTT
CASSYAGQGTTGELFF
>19|TRBD2|TRBJ2-2|TRBV9|.
TGTGCCAGCAGCGGAACCGGGACTAGCGGGAACGCGAACACCGGGGAGCTGTTTTTT
CASSGTGTSGNANTGELFF
>14|.|TRBJ2-4|TRBV19|.
TGTGCCTCCCGTGACTCCCTAGCCAAAAACATTCAGTACTTC
CASRDSLAKNIQYF
>14|TRBD1|TRBJ1-5|TRBV19|.
TGTGCCAGTACCACGGGACAGGGAGATCAGCCCCAGCATTTT
CASTTGQGDQPQHF
>17|TRBD2|TRBJ2-1|TRBV4-2|.
TGTGCCAGCAGCCAAGGGGGACTAGGGAGCTCCTACAATGAGCAGTTCTTC
CASSQGGLGSSYNEQFF
>15|TRBD1|TRBJ2-1|TRBV6-4|.
TGTGCCAGCAGTGTCACCGGGACAGGGGGCAATGAGCAGTTCTTC
CASSVTGTGGNEQFF
>13|TRBD2|TRBJ2-2|TRBV9|.
TGTGCCAGCAGGGCTAGCGGAACCGGGGAGCTGTTTTTT
CASRASGTGELFF
>14|TRBD1|TRBJ1-2|TRBV5-6|.
TGTGCCAGCACCCATTTTGCAGGGGGCTGGGGCTACACCTTC
CASTHFAGGWGYTF
>14|.|TRBJ1-4|TRBV18|.
TGTGCCAGCTCGTCTTACGCCGGGTCTGAAAAACTGTTTTTT
CASSSYAGSEKLFF
>13|.|TRBJ1-1|TRBV12-3/TRBV12-4|.
TGTGCCAGCAGCCTCAGGGGAAGCAGTGAAGCTTTCTTT
CASSLRGSSEAFF
>14|.|TRBJ1-1|TRBV18|.
TGTGCCAGCTCCTCGGGGGGAATGAGGACTGAAGCTTTCTTT
CASSSGGMRTEAFF
>15|.|TRBJ2-6|TRBV5-1|.
TGCGCCAGCAGCTTGGGACAGACTGGGGCCAACGTCCTGACTTTC
CASSLGQTGANVLTF
>18|.|TRBJ1-3|TRBV11-2|.
TGTGCCAGCAGCTTACGGGAGGTCGGGCGACACTCTGGAAACACCATATATTTT
CASSLREVGRHSGNTIYF
>22|TRBD2|TRBJ2-6|TRBV4-3|.
TGCGCCAGCAGCCAAGAAGGTGGCGTGGCTAGCGGGGTTTCCTCTGGGGCCAACGTCCTGACTTTC
CASSQEGGVASGVSSGANVLTF
>11|.|TRBJ2-7|TRBV28|.
TGTGCCACCCAAATTCGGTACGAGCAGTACTTC
CATQIRYEQYF
>15|.|TRBJ1-2|TRBV19|.
TGTGCCAGTAGTATGGGAAATGCGGGAACTTATGGCTACACCTTC
CASSMGNAGTYGYTF
>12|.|TRBJ1-3|TRBV12-5|.
TGTGCTAGTGGTTTGCGAGTAAACACCATATATTTT
CASGLRVNTIYF
>16|.|TRBJ2-2|TRBV18|.
TGTGCCAGCTCCCCCCGTGGGGCCACGGGCACCGGGGAGCTGTTTTTT
CASSPRGATGTGELFF
>17|TRBD2|TRBJ2-1|TRBV6-2/TRBV6-3|.
TGTGCCAGCAGATACGGTAGCGGGGCGAGCTCCTACAATGAGCAGTTCTTC
CASRYGSGASSYNEQFF
>15|TRBD2|TRBJ2-7|TRBV5-1|.
TGCGCCAGCAGCAAGACTAGCGGGGACTCCTACGAGCAGTACTTC
CASSKTSGDSYEQYF
>14|TRBD1|TRBJ1-2|TRBV7-2|.
TGTGCCAGCAGCTCTGGACAGGGCCTCTATGGCTACACCTTC
CASSSGQGLYGYTF
>14|.|TRBJ2-5|TRBV24-1|.
TGTGCCACCAGTGATTTAGGAAGAGGAGAGACCCAGTACTTC
CATSDLGRGETQYF
>20|.|TRBJ1-5|TRBV24-1|.
TGTGCCACCAGTGGGGGAACAGGGCTCCCCCTTATGAATGGCAATCAGCCCCAGCATTTT
CATSGGTGLPLMNGNQPQHF
>18|TRBD1|TRBJ2-1|TRBV5-8|.
TGTGCCAGCAGCTCCTACGGGACAGGGGCCCCCTTCTACAATGAGCAGTTCTTC
CASSSYGTGAPFYNEQFF
>16|TRBD2|TRBJ2-1|TRBV11-2|once
TGTGCCAGCAACTTAGACGCCAGCGGGGGGGCCAATGAGCAGTTCTTC
CASNLDASGGANEQFF
>14|TRBD1|TRBJ1-1|TRBV19|.
TGTGCCACCTCGACAGGGGGCTTGGTCACTGAAGCTTTCTTT
CATSTGGLVTEAFF
>15|TRBD1|TRBJ2-5|TRBV24-1|.
TGTGCCACGGGGGACCCGGGACAGGGCCCGGAGACCCAGTACTTC
CATGDPGQGPETQYF
>14|.|TRBJ1-4|TRBV5-6|.
TGTGCCAGCAGGGGCAGGGATACTAATGAAAAACTGTTTTTT
CASRGRDTNEKLFF
>16|.|TRBJ1-6|TRBV19|.
TGTGCCAGTAGTATAAGGGGAAGGGGTAAGAATTCACCCCTCCACTTT
CASSIRGRGKNSPLHF
>15|TRBD1|TRBJ1-6|TRBV6-5|.
TGTGCCAGCAGCTCCCAGACAGGGAGCGGTTCACCCCTCCACTTT
CASSSQTGSGSPLHF
>18|.|TRBJ2-6|TRBV7-9|few
TGTGCCAGCAGCTTAGGTGTCGGGGCGGGAACTGGGGCCAACGTCCTGACTTTC
CASSLGVGAGTGANVLTF
>15|.|TRBJ1-4|TRBV18|.
TGTGCCAGCTCACGGCTCGACAGTGTAGGTGAAAAACTGTTTTTT
CASSRLDSVGEKLFF
>13|.|TRBJ2-2|TRBV6-5|.
TGTGCCAGCAGCCACCCCACGGGCGGGGAGCTGTTTTTT
CASSHPTGGELFF
>16|.|TRBJ2-7|TRBV13|.
TGTGCCAGCAGCGCCCTATGGAAGAGAGGGAAATACGAGCAGTACTTC
CASSALWKRGKYEQYF
>16|.|TRBJ1-1|TRBV6-5|.
TGTGCCAGCAGTTACCGGGGGAGACAGATGAACACTGAAGCTTTCTTT
CASSYRGRQMNTEAFF
>16|.|TRBJ1-1|TRBV28|.
TGTGCCAGCAGTTTATACAGTGGGGGGACTAACACTGAAGCTTTCTTT
CASSLYSGGTNTEAFF
>12|.|TRBJ1-6|TRBV28|few
TGTGCCAGCAGTTTACCCCGTTCACCCCTCCACTTT
CASSLPRSPLHF
>13|.|TRBJ2-7|TRBV27|.
TGTGCCAGCAGCGCGGGCCTTACCTACGAGCAGTACTTC
CASSAGLTYEQYF
>17|.|TRBJ1-5|TRBV6-1|.
TGTGCCAGCAGTGAAGTGGCGGGGTCCTTCAGCAATCAGCCCCAGCATTTT
CASSEVAGSFSNQPQHF